This T cell receptor beta chain was recovered during a study of cytomegalovirus exposure and HLA in healthy donors. Study-wide points: An analysis that was carried out later associated 16,000 or so TCR beta sequences with HLA alleles at 0.05 false discovery rate. Analyzed later, most CMV-associated TCR beta chains appeared HLA-restricted.

In the PCR, 60 Vbeta and 13 Jbeta primers were used. TCRdb's copy holds only in-frame clones and misses some; the assay was immunoSEQ multiplex PCR. Among a few hundred thousand clones, just under 85% were seen once, and the ten largest hold approximately 2%. The CDR3 is made up of 14 amino acids. V was shortened by 3 bases and J by 7 bases, with 16 bases between the two germline ends. From germline, CDR1 is LNHDA and CDR2 SQIVND (reference sequence). With respect to this clone: The target antigen is unknown.

Sequences were obtained from PBMCs. This clonotype was sampled from a woman in her thirties or forties in good health and CMV-seropositive. The chain recombines TRBV19 with TRBJ2-7, with a tentative D call TRBD2 (5 bases). CDR3 coding DNA: TGTGCCAGTAGTATTATAGAGGGTTCGGGGGAGCAGTACTTC. Translation gives CASSIIEGSGEQYF.